The rows below give T cell receptor beta chains drawn from one sample of a study of cytomegalovirus exposure and HLA in healthy donors. Profiling relied on immunoSEQ multiplex PCR, and the TCRdb table lists in-frame clones only, not all of them. The data hold about 130,000 clones, with around 85% observed a single time. The specimen was PBMCs. The receptor source for this set is a boy aged 10-17 years in good health and CMV-seronegative. Each CDR3 is given with its conserved first and last residue. D genes are given only for firm matches. A row's size may be missing; if present it is once, few, many or a size class.

>TRBV28|TRBJ2-3|-|-
TGTGCCAGCAGCACCCGACCAGGGGAGAGCACAGATACGCAGTATTTT
CASSTRPGESTDTQYF
>TRBV9|TRBJ1-1|-|TRBD1
TGTGCCAGCAGCGCAGGGACAGGGATGAACACTGAAGCTTTCTTT
CASSAGTGMNTEAFF
>TRBV15|TRBJ2-7|-|-
TGTGCCACCAGCGGAGGCGGCATTGCGCACTACGAGCAGTACTTC
CATSGGGIAHYEQYF
>TRBV7-6|TRBJ1-4|-|TRBD1
TGTGCCAGCAGCTTAGCAGGACAGGTTAATGAAAAACTGTTTTTT
CASSLAGQVNEKLFF
>TRBV15|TRBJ2-7|-|TRBD1
TGTGCCACCAGCAGAGAGGCGGGACAGGGGGGCGAGCAGTACTTC
CATSREAGQGGEQYF
>TRBV19|TRBJ1-2|-|-
TGTGCCACCACCGAAAGCGTGCGCTATGGCTACACCTTC
CATTESVRYGYTF
>TRBV5-1|TRBJ1-6|-|-
TGCGCCAGCAGCTTGGAGGGGCCGGATTCACCCCTCCACTTT
CASSLEGPDSPLHF
>TRBV29-1|TRBJ2-7|-|-
TGCAGCGTTGTCACAGTCAGGGGCTACGAGCAGTACTTC
CSVVTVRGYEQYF
>TRBV4-1|TRBJ2-2|-|TRBD1
TGCGCCAGCAGCCAAGGGGACAGGGACACCGGGGAGCTGTTTTTT
CASSQGDRDTGELFF
>TRBV7-2|TRBJ2-3|-|TRBD2
TGTGCCAGCAGCCACAGACTAGCGGGAGTGGAAGATACGCAGTATTTT
CASSHRLAGVEDTQYF
>TRBV10-3|TRBJ2-7|few|TRBD2
TGTGCCATCAGTGAAGGAGCGGGAGGCGGGTACGAGCAGTACTTC
CAISEGAGGGYEQYF
>TRBV4-2|TRBJ2-5|few|-
TGTGCCAGCAGCCACCGCAGACTAGACGTTGAGACCCAGTACTTC
CASSHRRLDVETQYF
>TRBV2|TRBJ2-3|-|-
TGTGCCAGCGAATCGGGAGTTGGAGATACGCAGTATTTT
CASESGVGDTQYF